This T cell receptor (beta chain) was obtained from a study of blood T cell repertoires in COVID-19. CDR1 SNHLY and CDR2 FYNNEI come from the germline V gene. The length of the CDR3 is 14 residues. Trimming at V came to 6 bases and at J to 4 bases, leaving 4 bases not matched to a gene. Produced via immunoSEQ multiplex PCR; TCRdb's table is partial and in-frame only. The top ten clones hold around 3% of a sample with roughly 380,000 clones, more than 85% of them seen once. The rearrangement links TRBV2 to TRBJ2-7, with 12 bases that match TRBD1. Sequenced input: PBMCs or T cells enriched from blood (not recorded which). This TCR derives from a woman under 40 who had recovered from COVID-19. CDR3 region: CASRGTGGRYEQYF. The CDR3 region has the DNA TGTGCCAGCAGAGGGACAGGGGGCCGTTACGAGCAGTACTTC.